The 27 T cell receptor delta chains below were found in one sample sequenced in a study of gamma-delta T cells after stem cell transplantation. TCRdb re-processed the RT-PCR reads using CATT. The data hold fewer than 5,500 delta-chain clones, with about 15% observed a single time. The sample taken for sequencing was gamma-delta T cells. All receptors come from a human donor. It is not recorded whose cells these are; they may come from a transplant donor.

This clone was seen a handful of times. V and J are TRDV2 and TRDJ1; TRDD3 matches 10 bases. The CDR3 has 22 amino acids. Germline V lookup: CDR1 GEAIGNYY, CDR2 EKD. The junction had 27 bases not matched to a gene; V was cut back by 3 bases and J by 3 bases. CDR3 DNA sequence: TGTGCCTGTGACCGGAAGGGTTCCTACGCTTTTGTGGTACTGGGGGATTCCGATAAACTCATCTTT. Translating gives CACDRKGSYAFVVLGDSDKLIF.

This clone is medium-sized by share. CDR3 in DNA: TGTGCTCTTGGGGAACCTTTCCTTTCGGGGGATAGGAGGGCCGATAAACTCATCTTT. Translation: CALGEPFLSGDRRADKLIF. The chain uses TRDV1 and TRDJ1; 8 nucleotides line up with TRDD3. V lost 1 base to trimming and J lost 3 bases; unmatched junction nucleotides: 16. CDR1 is TSWWSYY and CDR2 is QGS in the germline V gene. This CDR3 spans 19 amino acids.

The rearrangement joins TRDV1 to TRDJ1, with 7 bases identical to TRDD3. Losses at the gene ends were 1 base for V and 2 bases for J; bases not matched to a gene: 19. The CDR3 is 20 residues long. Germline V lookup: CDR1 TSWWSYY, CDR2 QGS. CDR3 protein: CALGEPREANELGTTDKLIF. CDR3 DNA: TGTGCTCTTGGGGAACCCAGGGAGGCGAACGAACTGGGGACTACCGATAAACTCATCTTT.

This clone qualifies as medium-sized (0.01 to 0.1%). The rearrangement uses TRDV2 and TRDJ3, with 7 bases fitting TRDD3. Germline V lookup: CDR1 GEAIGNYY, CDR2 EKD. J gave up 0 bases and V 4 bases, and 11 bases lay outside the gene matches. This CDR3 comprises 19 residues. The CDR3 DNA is TGTGCCTGTGATCGGGGATATGCTGAAAGCTCCTGGGACACCCGACAGATGTTTTTC. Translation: CACDRGYAESSWDTRQMFF.

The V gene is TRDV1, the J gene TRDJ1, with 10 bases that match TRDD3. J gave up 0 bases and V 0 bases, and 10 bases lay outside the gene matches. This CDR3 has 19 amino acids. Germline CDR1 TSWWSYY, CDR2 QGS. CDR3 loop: CALGELEGLLGDHTDKLIF. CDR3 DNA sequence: TGTGCTCTTGGGGAACTAGAGGGGCTACTGGGGGATCACACCGATAAACTCATCTTT.

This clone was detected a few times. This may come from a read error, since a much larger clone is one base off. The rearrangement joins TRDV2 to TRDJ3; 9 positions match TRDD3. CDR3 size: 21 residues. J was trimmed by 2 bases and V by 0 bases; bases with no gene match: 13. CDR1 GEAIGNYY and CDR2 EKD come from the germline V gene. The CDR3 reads CACDTPYWGTPRPWDTRQMFF. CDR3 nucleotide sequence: TGTGCCTGTGACACCCCGTACTGGGGGACGCCCCGCCCCTGGGACACCCGACAGATGTTTTTC.

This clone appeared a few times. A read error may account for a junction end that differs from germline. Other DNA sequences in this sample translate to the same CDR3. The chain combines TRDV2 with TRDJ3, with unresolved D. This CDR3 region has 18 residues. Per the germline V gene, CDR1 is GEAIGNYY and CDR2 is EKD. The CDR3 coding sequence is TGCGCCTGTGACACCGTGGAGGGCTTCTCCTGGGACACCCGACAGATGTTTTTC. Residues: CACDTVEGFSWDTRQMFF.

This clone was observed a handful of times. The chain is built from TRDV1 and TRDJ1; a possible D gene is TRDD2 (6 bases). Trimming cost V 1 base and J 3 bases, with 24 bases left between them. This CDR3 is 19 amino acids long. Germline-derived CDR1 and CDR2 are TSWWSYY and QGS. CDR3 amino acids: CALGERLPSRGSGADKLIF. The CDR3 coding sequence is TGTGCTCTTGGGGAACGACTTCCTTCCAGGGGCTCCGGGGCCGATAAACTCATCTTT.

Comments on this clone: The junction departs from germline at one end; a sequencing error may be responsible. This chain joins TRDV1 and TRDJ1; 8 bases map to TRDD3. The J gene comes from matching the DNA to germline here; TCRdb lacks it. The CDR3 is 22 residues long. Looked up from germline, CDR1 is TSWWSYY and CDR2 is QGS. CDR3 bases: TGTGCTATTGGGGAATTTTCCATACGTACCTTTGGACGGGGGGATATCAGCGATAAACTCATCTTT. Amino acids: CAIGEFSIRTFGRGDISDKLIF.

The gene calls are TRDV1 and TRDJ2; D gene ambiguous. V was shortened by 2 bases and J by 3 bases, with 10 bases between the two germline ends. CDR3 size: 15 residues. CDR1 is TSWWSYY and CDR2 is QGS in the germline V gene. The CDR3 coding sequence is TGTGCTCTTGGGGAAGGTGGTTACGTGACAGCACAACTCTTCTTT. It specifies CALGEGGYVTAQLFF.

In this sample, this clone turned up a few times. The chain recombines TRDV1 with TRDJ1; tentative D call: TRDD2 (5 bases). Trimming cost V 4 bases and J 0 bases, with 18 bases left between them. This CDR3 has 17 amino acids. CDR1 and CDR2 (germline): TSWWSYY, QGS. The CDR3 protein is CALGGGIPPRHTDKLIF. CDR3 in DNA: TGTGCTCTTGGGGGCGGAATTCCTCCCCGTCACACCGATAAACTCATCTTT.

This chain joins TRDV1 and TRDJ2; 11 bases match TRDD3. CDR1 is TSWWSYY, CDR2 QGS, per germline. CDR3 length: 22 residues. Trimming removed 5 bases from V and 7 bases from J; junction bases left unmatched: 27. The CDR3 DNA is TGTGCTCTTGGGAGTCCCCGGGGTCCTACGGACTGGGGGATAATAGGGCAAGCACAACTCTTCTTT. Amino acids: CALGSPRGPTDWGIIGQAQLFF.

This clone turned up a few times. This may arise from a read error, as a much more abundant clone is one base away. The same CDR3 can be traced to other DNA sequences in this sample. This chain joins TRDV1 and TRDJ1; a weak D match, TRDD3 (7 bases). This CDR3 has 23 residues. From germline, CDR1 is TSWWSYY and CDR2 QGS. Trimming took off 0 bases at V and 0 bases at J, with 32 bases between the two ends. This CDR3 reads CALGELILPTRRLGVKNTDKLIF. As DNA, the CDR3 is TGTGCTCTTGGGGAACTCATCCTTCCCACTAGGAGGCTGGGGGTTAAAAACACCGATAAACTCATCTTT.

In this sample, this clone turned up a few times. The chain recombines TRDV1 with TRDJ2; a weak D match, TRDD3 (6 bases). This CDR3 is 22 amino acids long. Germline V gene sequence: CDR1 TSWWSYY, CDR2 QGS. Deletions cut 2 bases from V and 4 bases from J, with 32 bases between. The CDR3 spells CALGEINSVMGAYLGRTAQLFF. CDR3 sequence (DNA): TGTGCTCTTGGGGAAATCAATTCCGTCATGGGGGCATATTTGGGGAGGACAGCACAACTCTTCTTT.

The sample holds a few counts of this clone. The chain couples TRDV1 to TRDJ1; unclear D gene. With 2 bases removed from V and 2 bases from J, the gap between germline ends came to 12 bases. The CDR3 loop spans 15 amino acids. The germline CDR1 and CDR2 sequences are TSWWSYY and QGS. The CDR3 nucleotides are TGTGCTCTTGGGGAAGTAGGAGATCGGACCGATAAACTCATCTTT. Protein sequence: CALGEVGDRTDKLIF.

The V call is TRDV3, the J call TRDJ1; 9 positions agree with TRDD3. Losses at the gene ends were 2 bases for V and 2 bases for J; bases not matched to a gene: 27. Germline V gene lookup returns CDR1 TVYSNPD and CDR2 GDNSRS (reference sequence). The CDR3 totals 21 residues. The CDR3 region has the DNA TGTGCCTTTCTACCTGCTAAGGTCCGATTCCTGGGGGATTTTCGAACCGATAAACTCATCTTT. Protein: CAFLPAKVRFLGDFRTDKLIF.

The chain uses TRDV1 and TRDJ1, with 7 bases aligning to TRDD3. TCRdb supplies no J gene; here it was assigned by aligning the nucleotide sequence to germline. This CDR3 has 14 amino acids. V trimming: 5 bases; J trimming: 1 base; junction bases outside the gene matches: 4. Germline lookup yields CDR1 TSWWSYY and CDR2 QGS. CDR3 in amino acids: CALGLGGTTDKLIF. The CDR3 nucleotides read TGTGCTCTTGGGCTGGGGGGGACCACCGATAAACTCATCTTT.

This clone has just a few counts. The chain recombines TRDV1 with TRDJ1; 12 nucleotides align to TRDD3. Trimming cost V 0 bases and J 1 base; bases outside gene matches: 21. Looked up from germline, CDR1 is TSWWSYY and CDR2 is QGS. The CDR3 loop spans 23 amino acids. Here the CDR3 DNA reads TGTGCTCTTGGGGAACTAGAGGGGGAGTCCTACCGTACTGGGGGATACTTCACCGATAAACTCATCTTT. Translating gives CALGELEGESYRTGGYFTDKLIF.

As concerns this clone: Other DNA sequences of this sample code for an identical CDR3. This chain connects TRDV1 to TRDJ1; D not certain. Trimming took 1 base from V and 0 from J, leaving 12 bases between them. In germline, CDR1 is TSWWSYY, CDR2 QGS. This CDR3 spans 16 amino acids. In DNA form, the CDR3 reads TGTGCTCTTGGGGAACGTTCCGCTACCTACACCGATAAACTCATCTTT. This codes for CALGERSATYTDKLIF.

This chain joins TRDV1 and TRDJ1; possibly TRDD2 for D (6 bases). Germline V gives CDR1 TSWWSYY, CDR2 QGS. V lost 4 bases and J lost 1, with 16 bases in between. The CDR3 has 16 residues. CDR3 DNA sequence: TGTGCTCTTGGGGCCCTTCCCCCGGGCGTCACCGATAAACTCATCTTT. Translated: CALGALPPGVTDKLIF.

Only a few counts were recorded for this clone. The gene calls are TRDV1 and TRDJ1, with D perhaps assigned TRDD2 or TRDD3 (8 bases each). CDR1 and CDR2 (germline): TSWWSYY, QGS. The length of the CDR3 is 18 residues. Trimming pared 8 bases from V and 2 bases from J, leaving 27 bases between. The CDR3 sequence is CALSSYEFTGGGTDKLIF. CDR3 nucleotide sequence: TGTGCTCTTTCTTCCTACGAGTTTACTGGGGGGGGGACCGATAAACTCATCTTT.

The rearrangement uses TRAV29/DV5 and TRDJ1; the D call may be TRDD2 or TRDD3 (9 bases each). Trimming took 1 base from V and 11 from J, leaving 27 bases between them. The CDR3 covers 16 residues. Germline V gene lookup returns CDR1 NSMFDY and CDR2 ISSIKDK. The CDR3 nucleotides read TGTGCAGCAAGCACATCCTTCCTACCGGGGGATACACAGCTCATCTTT. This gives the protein CAASTSFLPGDTQLIF.

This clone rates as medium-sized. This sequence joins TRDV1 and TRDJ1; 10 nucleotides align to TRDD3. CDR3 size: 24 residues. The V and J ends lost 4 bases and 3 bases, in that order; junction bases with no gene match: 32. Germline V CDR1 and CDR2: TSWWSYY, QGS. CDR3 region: CALGAPGLPTTSGGYALFPDKLIF. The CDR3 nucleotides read TGTGCTCTTGGGGCCCCGGGTCTTCCTACTACGTCGGGGGGATACGCGCTCTTTCCCGATAAACTCATCTTT.

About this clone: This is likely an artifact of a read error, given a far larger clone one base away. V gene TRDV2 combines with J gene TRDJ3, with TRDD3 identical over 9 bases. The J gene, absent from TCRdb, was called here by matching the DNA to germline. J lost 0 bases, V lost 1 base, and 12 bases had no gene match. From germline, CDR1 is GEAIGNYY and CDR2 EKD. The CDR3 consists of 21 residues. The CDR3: CACDTDVGGYASSWDTRQMFF. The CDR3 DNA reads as TGTGCCTGTGACACAGACGTTGGGGGATATGCCAGCTCCTGGGACACCCGACAGATGTTTTTC.

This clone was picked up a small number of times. The CDR3 loop reads CAASGKGADKLIF. CDR3 DNA sequence: TGTGCAGCAAGCGGAAAGGGAGCAGATAAACTCATCTTT. The rearrangement links TRAV29/DV5 to TRDJ1; unclear D gene. There are 13 residues in the CDR3. The V gene lost 0 bases and the J gene lost 5 bases, with 11 bases spanning the gap. Germline V gene data show CDR1 as NSMFDY and CDR2 as ISSIKDK.

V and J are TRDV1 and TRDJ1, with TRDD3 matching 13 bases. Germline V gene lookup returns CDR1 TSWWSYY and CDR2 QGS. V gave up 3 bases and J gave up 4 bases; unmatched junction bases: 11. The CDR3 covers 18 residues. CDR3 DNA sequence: TGTGCTCTTGGGGATCTACTCGTACTGGGGGATACGGGCGATAAACTCATCTTT. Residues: CALGDLLVLGDTGDKLIF.

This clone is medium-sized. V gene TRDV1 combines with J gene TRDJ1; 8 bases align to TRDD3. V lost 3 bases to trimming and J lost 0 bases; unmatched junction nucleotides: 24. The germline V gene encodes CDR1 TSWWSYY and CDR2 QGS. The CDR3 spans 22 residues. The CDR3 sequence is CALGDPKRLPGTGGRYTDKLIF. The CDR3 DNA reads TGTGCTCTTGGGGATCCCAAGAGACTCCCTGGTACTGGGGGCCGGTACACCGATAAACTCATCTTT.